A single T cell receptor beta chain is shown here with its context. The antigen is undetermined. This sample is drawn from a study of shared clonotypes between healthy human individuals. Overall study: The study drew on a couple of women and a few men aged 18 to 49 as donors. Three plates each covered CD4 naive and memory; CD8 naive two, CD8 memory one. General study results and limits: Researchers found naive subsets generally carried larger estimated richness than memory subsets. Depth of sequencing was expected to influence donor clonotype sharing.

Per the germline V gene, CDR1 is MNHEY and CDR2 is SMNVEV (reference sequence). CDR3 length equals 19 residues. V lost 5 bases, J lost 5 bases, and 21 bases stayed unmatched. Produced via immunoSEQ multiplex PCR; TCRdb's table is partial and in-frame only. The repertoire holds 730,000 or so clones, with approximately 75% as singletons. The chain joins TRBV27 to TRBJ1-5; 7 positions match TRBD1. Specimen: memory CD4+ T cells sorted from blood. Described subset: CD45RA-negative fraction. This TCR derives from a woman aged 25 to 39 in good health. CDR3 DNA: TGTGCCAGCAGTCCTTCCGTCCTTCAGGGGGTCCCGTTCGATCAGCCCCAGCATTTT. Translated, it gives CASSPSVLQGVPFDQPQHF.